The rows below give T cell receptor beta chains drawn from one sample of a study of OX40 agonist ivuxolimab in advanced cancers. Clones were sequenced by immunoSEQ multiplex PCR, and TCRdb holds only the in-frame ones, with some missing. The repertoire consists of roughly 67,000 clones, with roughly 84% occurring once and the leading ten covering 0.35% to 0.45%. Sequences were derived from CD4+ or CD8+ T cells sorted from blood, sampled in a trial of the OX40 agonist ivuxolimab. All receptors come from an adult with an advanced solid tumor such as melanoma, head and neck, liver or kidney cancer. Both conserved end residues are trimmed from each CDR3. Size is stated for part of the rows, as once, few or many counts, or as a class when the clone is expanded.

abundance | v_gene | CDR3aa
NA | TRBV5-1 | ASSLAGTSGGYNEQF
NA | TRBV30 | AWSGGQGAYNSPLH
once | TRBV15 | ATPRAGAVSGANVLT
NA | TRBV7-3 | ASSSDYPNEQF
NA | TRBV5-4 | AGRRSGGTLAF
once | TRBV7-2 | ASSSNPRRINRFTGELF
few | TRBV5-1 | ASSLDRFSSYEQY
NA | TRBV5-6 | ASSEPGPGGTEAF
NA | TRBV5-1 | ASLPQAVDTGELF
NA | TRBV18 | ASSPPTGGSIGELF
NA | TRBV5-1 | ASSLDVNYGYT
NA | TRBV4-1 | ASGRGELGGELF
NA | TRBV29-1 | SVTGTTHEQY
NA | TRBV5-1 | ASSLGTTNEKLF
NA | TRBV18 | ASSPGTGSYEQY
NA | TRBV7-6 | ASGVRTGTEAF
NA | TRBV19 | ASTQGQPISGNTIY
NA | TRBV7-9 | ASSFKRGISSSGANVLT
NA | TRBV7-6 | ASSSTGHNQPQH
NA | TRBV18 | ASSPLAGEKDTQY
few | TRBV6-1 | ASSEAGHTGANVLT
NA | TRBV5-4 | ASSPGSLRGDDGYT
NA | TRBV5-5 | ASSPNSGNTIY
few | TRBV19 | ASRSAGYSNQPQH
NA | TRBV9 | ASSEAPTGGVEKLF
NA | TRBV5-1 | ASSLTGDSYNEQF
NA | TRBV9 | ASSVGVTSYEQY
NA | TRBV12-5 | ASSEVDTIY
NA | TRBV10-3 | AISELQMETQY
NA | TRBV14 | ASSQDAGTGSYNEQF
NA | TRBV5-1 | ASSLGSGGLNQPQH
NA | TRBV5-1 | ASSSGSGQGAFRYGYT
NA | TRBV11-2 | ASSLVRSATGELF
NA | TRBV18 | ASSLSGTGSYGYT
NA | TRBV21-1 | ASSKWTSGEDYLQETQY
NA | TRBV30 | AWSVFLGYT
NA | TRBV11-2 | ASSLIRGQNSPLH
once | TRBV4-1 | ASRRTGANSPLH
NA | TRBV18 | ASSPPVREPEAF
NA | TRBV29-1 | SVTTGGVYNEQF
NA | TRBV7-7 | ASSLVPSTTGELF
NA | TRBV18 | ASSPPAGNTIY
NA | TRBV30 | AWSVQGYEQY
NA | TRBV6-5 | ASSNSGATQY
few | TRBV7-8 | ASSSAGDPNQPQH
NA | TRBV6-7 | ASSYFNTEAF
NA | TRBV9 | ASSVTGQGPYEQY